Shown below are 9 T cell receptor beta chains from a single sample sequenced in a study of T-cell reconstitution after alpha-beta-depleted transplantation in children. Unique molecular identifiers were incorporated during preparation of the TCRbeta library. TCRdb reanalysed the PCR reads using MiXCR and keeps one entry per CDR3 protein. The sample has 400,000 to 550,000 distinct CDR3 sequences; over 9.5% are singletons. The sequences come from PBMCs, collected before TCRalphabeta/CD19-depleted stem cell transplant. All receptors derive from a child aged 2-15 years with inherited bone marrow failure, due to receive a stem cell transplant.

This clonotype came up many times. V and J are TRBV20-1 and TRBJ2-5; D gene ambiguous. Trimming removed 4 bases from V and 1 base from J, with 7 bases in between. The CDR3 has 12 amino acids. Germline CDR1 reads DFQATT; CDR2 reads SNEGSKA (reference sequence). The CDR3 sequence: CSATPTQETQYF. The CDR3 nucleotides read TGCAGTGCTACTCCAACCCAAGAGACCCAGTACTTC.

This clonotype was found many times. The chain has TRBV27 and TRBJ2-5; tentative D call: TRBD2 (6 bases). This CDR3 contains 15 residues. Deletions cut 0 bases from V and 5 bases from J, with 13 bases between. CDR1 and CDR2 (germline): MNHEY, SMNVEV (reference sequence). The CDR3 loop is CASSLSHGGWETQYF. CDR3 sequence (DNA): TGTGCCAGCAGTTTATCGCACGGGGGTTGGGAGACCCAGTACTTC.

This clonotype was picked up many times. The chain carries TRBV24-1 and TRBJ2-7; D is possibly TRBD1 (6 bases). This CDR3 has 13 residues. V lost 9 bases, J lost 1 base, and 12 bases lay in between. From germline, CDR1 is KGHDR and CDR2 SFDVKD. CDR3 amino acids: CATQGPSSYEQYF. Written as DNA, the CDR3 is TGTGCCACCCAGGGGCCCTCTTCCTACGAGCAGTACTTC.

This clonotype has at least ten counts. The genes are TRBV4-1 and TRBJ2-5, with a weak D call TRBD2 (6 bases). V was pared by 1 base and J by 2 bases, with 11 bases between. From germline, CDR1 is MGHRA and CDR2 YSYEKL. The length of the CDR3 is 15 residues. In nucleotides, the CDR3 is TGCGCCAGCAGCCAAGGTGGGACTGGGCAAGAGACCCAGTACTTC. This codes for CASSQGGTGQETQYF.

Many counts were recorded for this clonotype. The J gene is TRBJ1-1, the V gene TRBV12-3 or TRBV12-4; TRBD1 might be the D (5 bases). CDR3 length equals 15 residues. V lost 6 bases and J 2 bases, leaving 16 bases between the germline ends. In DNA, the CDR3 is TGTGCCAGCAGCCGCCGTCCTGACAGCAACACTGAAGCTTTCTTT. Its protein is CASSRRPDSNTEAFF.

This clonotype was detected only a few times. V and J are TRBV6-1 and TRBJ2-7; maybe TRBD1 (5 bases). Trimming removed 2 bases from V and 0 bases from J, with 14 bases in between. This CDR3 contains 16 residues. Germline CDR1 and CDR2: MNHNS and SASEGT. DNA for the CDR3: TGTGCCAGCAGTGAAAAAGCAGGGTCGGGCTCCTACGAGCAGTACTTC. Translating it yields CASSEKAGSGSYEQYF.

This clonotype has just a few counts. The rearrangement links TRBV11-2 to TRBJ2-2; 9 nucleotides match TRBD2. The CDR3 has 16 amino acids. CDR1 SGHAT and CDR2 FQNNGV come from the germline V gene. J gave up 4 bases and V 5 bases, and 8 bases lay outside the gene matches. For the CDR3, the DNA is TGTGCCAGCAGCCCAAGGGGGACTAGCTTCACCGGGGAGCTGTTTTTT. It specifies CASSPRGTSFTGELFF. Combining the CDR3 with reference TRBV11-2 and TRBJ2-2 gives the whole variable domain EAGVAQSPRYKIIEKRQSVAFWCNPISGHATLYWYQQILGQGPKLLIQFQNNGVVDDSQLPKDRFSAERLKGVDSTLKIQPAKLEDSAVYLCASSPRGTSFTGELFFGEGSRLTVL.

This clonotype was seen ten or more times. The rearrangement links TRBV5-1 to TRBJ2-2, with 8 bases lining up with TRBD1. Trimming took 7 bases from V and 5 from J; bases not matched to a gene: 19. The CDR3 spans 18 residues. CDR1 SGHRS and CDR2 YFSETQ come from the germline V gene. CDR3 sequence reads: CASANGPGQGAQTGELFF. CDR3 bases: TGCGCCAGCGCCAACGGCCCAGGACAGGGTGCTCAGACCGGGGAGCTGTTTTTT.

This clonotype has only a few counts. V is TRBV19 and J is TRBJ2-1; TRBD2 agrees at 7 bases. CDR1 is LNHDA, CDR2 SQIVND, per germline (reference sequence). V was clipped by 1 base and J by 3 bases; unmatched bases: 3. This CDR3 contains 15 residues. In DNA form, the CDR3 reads TGTGCCAGTAGTATAGTACTAGCGCACTACAATGAGCAGTTCTTC. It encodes CASSIVLAHYNEQFF.